The rows below give T cell receptor beta chains drawn from one sample of a study of STAT5B mutations in CD4+ large granular lymphocyte leukemia. Using immunoSEQ multiplex PCR, the repertoire was profiled, and TCRdb retains in-frame clones only, with some absent. Of 34,000 or so clones in the sample, around four fifths were seen once. Input material: CD4+ T cells from blood buffy coats. The receptor set was obtained from a human donor in good health. Each CDR3 is given with its conserved first and last residue. D genes are given only for firm matches. Clone size is not always given. Where it is, it says once, few, many or a class for expanded clones.

j_gene | abundance | v_gene | d_gene | CDR3nt | CDR3aa
TRBJ1-6 | NA | TRBV2 | NA | TGTGCCAGCAGAGGGGACTTTAATTCACCCCTCCACTTT | CASRGDFNSPLHF
TRBJ1-5 | NA | TRBV10-3 | NA | TGTGCCACCGGGGCCGGGGGCAATCAGCCCCAGCATTTT | CATGAGGNQPQHF
TRBJ2-3 | NA | TRBV27 | NA | TGTGCCAGCAGTTCGACAGAGCGGGACAACACAGATACGCAGTATTTT | CASSSTERDNTDTQYF
TRBJ2-3 | NA | TRBV27 | NA | TGTGCCAGCAAGTCGTCAGACCCAGATACGCAGTATTTT | CASKSSDPDTQYF
TRBJ2-2 | NA | TRBV30 | TRBD1 | TGTGCCTGGAGACAGGGGGCGAACACCGGGGAGCTGTTTTTT | CAWRQGANTGELFF
TRBJ2-5 | once | TRBV5-8 | TRBD1 | TGTGCCAGCAGCCCCGGGACAGGGCACGGAGAGACCCAGTACTTC | CASSPGTGHGETQYF
TRBJ1-4 | NA | TRBV6-5 | TRBD1 | TGTGCCAGCAGTTACTCAGACAGGGCTGAAAAACTGTTTTTT | CASSYSDRAEKLFF
TRBJ1-6 | NA | TRBV7-3 | NA | TGTGCCAGCAGCTTAAATTCCAATTCACCCCTCCACTTT | CASSLNSNSPLHF
TRBJ2-2 | NA | TRBV7-9 | NA | TGTGCCAGCAGCTTCGACGGGAGCGGTTTGGGGGAGCTGTTTTTT | CASSFDGSGLGELFF
TRBJ2-5 | NA | TRBV7-2 | NA | TGTGCCAGCAGCTTCGGGGCGGGAGAGACCCAGTACTTC | CASSFGAGETQYF
TRBJ1-1 | NA | TRBV6-5 | NA | TGTGCCAGCAGTTATTCGGGGGGAAGATTGAACACTGAAGCTTTCTTT | CASSYSGGRLNTEAFF
TRBJ2-3 | NA | TRBV7-2 | NA | TGTGCCAGCAGCTTATGGGGATCCCCCACAGATACGCAGTATTTT | CASSLWGSPTDTQYF
TRBJ1-2 | NA | TRBV23-1 | NA | TGCGCCAGCAGGGGTGGGCAGAGCTATGGCTACACCTTC | CASRGGQSYGYTF
TRBJ2-4 | NA | TRBV5-1 | TRBD1 | TGCGCCAGCAGCTCCCTGACAGGACAGGGGAACATTCAGTACTTC | CASSSLTGQGNIQYF
TRBJ1-5 | NA | TRBV27 | NA | TGTGCCAGCTGGGACAGCAATCAGCCCCAGCATTTT | CASWDSNQPQHF
TRBJ2-1 | NA | TRBV11-2 | TRBD1 | TGTGCCAGCAGCCCCACAGGGGGCGGTGAGCAGTTCTTC | CASSPTGGGEQFF
TRBJ2-1 | NA | TRBV29-1 | TRBD2 | TGCAGCGTTGAGGCTCTAGCGGGAGAACGCAATGAGCAGTTCTTC | CSVEALAGERNEQFF
TRBJ2-1 | NA | TRBV5-1 | TRBD2 | TGCGCCAGCAGCTTAGGGACTGGGACTAGCTCTGAGCAGTTCTTC | CASSLGTGTSSEQFF
TRBJ1-2 | few | TRBV11-2 | NA | TGTGCCAGCAGCTTGGACAGAGGAGGCTATGGCTACACCTTC | CASSLDRGGYGYTF
TRBJ2-2 | NA | TRBV4-2 | TRBD1 | TGTGCCAGCAGCCAGGGGACAGGTCCACCCGGGGAGCTGTTTTTT | CASSQGTGPPGELFF
TRBJ2-3 | NA | TRBV7-2 | NA | TGTGCCAGCAGCCCCGGGTGGGGGCTTAGCACAGATACGCAGTATTTT | CASSPGWGLSTDTQYF
TRBJ1-2 | NA | TRBV10-1 | TRBD1 | TGCGCCAGCAGTGAGGGGACAGGTGGAGACTATGGCTACACCTTC | CASSEGTGGDYGYTF
TRBJ1-1 | NA | TRBV6-6 | NA | TGTGCCAGCAGTCAGGCTATGAACACTGAAGCTTTCTTT | CASSQAMNTEAFF
TRBJ2-7 | NA | TRBV7-2 | NA | TGTGCCAGCAGCTTATCCGCTTACGAGCAGTACTTC | CASSLSAYEQYF
TRBJ2-7 | NA | TRBV28 | NA | TGTGCCAGCAGTTTACCAGATAAGTGGGCCGAGCAGTACTTC | CASSLPDKWAEQYF
TRBJ1-2 | once | TRBV28 | NA | TGTGCCACCAAGACGGGGAAGTATGGCTACACCTTC | CATKTGKYGYTF
TRBJ1-5 | NA | TRBV6-6 | NA | TGTGCCAGCAGCCTCGGGGGAGGGGGAGGCAATCAGCCCCAGCATTTT | CASSLGGGGGNQPQHF
TRBJ2-1 | NA | TRBV11-3 | TRBD2 | TGTGCCAGCAAGATGGCGGGAGCGAATGAGCAGTTCTTC | CASKMAGANEQFF
TRBJ2-6 | once | TRBV27 | NA | TGTGCCAGCAGTTTGGGGGGCTCTGGGGCCAACGTCCTGACTTTC | CASSLGGSGANVLTF
TRBJ2-3 | NA | TRBV6-6 | NA | TGTGCCAGCAGTAGGGACAGCACAGATACGCAGTATTTT | CASSRDSTDTQYF
TRBJ1-2 | NA | TRBV5-1 | TRBD1 | TGCGCCAGCACCCTGGACAGGGGGCCTGGCTACACCTTC | CASTLDRGPGYTF
TRBJ1-4 | NA | TRBV5-5 | NA | TGTGCCAGCAGCTTAGCAGGGACGAAGGCAACTAATGAAAAACTGTTTTTT | CASSLAGTKATNEKLFF
TRBJ1-5 | NA | TRBV30 | NA | TGTGCCTTTCCACGACGGGGAAGCAATCAGCCCCAGCATTTT | CAFPRRGSNQPQHF
TRBJ2-5 | NA | TRBV2 | NA | TGTGCCAGCAGTGGGGGGGAAGAGACCCAGTACTTC | CASSGGEETQYF
TRBJ2-5 | NA | TRBV5-1 | TRBD1 | TGCGCCAGCAGCTCCGGGACAGGGAGTGCTACCCAGTACTTC | CASSSGTGSATQYF
TRBJ1-1 | once | TRBV5-1 | NA | TGCGCCAGCAGCCCTGGATTGGACGGGAACACTGAAGCTTTCTTT | CASSPGLDGNTEAFF